The present entry profiles one TCR beta chain with its context. What it binds is unknown. Time point in this sample: peripheral blood 6 weeks after treatment start. The sample originates from a study of PD-L1 blockade in urothelial cancer. Turning to the study itself: Most of the 29 patients were males with bladder-origin urothelial cancer. At 6 weeks and at 3 weeks (second dose) after treatment start, blood was analyzed.

The data were produced by immunoSEQ multiplex PCR, yet TCRdb's version contains in-frame clones alone and is incomplete. Among about 110,000 clones listed, under 95% were seen once. Study-wide results and caveats: Enhanced expansion of tumor-associated blood clones at 3 weeks characterized durable-benefit patients.

Trimming removed 2 bases from V and 0 bases from J, with 17 bases in between. The germline V gene has CDR1 GTSNPN and CDR2 SVGIG (reference sequence). The CDR3 spans 18 residues. The source is a man aged 60 to 69 with urothelial cancer. Sequencing used PBMCs, obtained around atezolizumab (anti-PD-L1) treatment. The chain couples TRBV30 to TRBJ2-6, with TRBD1 as a possible D gene (6 bases). The CDR3 coding sequence is TGTGCCTGGAGTTTCCTAGACAGGTGGGACTCTGGGGCCAACGTCCTGACTTTC. It codes for CAWSFLDRWDSGANVLTF.